This record looks at one T cell receptor beta chain sequence and its context. The sample comes from a study of CD8 T cells in Susac syndrome. Roughly 0.5 to 1 ug RNA was reverse transcribed with random hexamers. MiXCR, applied by TCRdb to the immunoSEQ multiplex PCR reads, yields one record per CDR3 protein. Among 78,000 or so distinct CDR3 sequences listed, about 94% were seen once. The CDR3 totals 16 residues. After removal of 3 bases from V and 4 bases from J, the junction contained 8 bases not matched to a gene. The specimen was CD8+ T cells from PBMCs. This sequence was found in a human donor with multiple sclerosis. J is TRBJ2-5 and V is TRBV23-1; TRBD1 aligns across 10 bases. TRBV23-1 is an ORF, and what it does is uncertain. The CDR3 DNA is TGCGCCAGCAGTCAGGGGACAGGGGCCAATAGAGAGACCCAGTACTTC. Its protein is CASSQGTGANRETQYF.